A single sample gave rise to the 29 T cell receptor beta chains below, sequenced in a study of T cell repertoires in ileal Crohn's disease. The assay was immunoSEQ multiplex PCR, and TCRdb's table has in-frame clones only and misses some. The table lists approximately 12,000 clones, around 81% of them singletons, with 4.5% to 5.5% in the top ten. Sample: ileal tissue. These receptors all come from an adult with Crohn's disease.

The gene calls are TRBV7-9 and TRBJ2-1; TRBD1 matches at 8 bases. The V gene's germline CDR1 is SEHNR and CDR2 FQNEAQ (reference sequence). The CDR3 contains 16 residues. V gave up 5 bases and J gave up 2 bases; unmatched junction bases: 8. Here the CDR3 DNA reads TGTGCCAGCAGCCCGAGATGGGACAGGACCTACAATGAGCAGTTCTTC. It codes for CASSPRWDRTYNEQFF. Supplemented by reference TRBV7-9 and TRBJ2-1, the full variable domain reads DTGVSQNPRHKITKRGQNVTFRCDPISEHNRLYWYRQTLGQGPEFLTYFQNEAQLEKSRLLSDRFSAERPKGSFSTLEIQRTEQGDSAMYLCASSPRWDRTYNEQFFGPGTRLTVL.

V usage is TRBV7-2 and J usage is TRBJ2-7, with 9 positions matching TRBD1. CDR1 is SGHTA and CDR2 is FQGNSA in the germline V gene. The J segment lost 1 base and the V segment lost 5 bases, leaving 6 bases of the junction unmatched. The CDR3 has 15 residues. CDR3 bases: TGTGCCAGCAGCCCTACAGGGGGCTTGTCCTACGAGCAGTACTTC. Its protein product is CASSPTGGLSYEQYF. The full variable domain, in which reference TRBV7-2 and TRBJ2-7 provide the parts outside the CDR3, is GAGVSQSPSNKVTEKGKDVELRCDPISGHTALYWYRQSLGQGLEFLIYFQGNSAPDKSGLPSDRFSAERTGGSVSTLTIQRTQQEDSAVYLCASSPTGGLSYEQYFGPGTRLTVT.

The chain has TRBV5-1 and TRBJ1-2; a possible D gene is TRBD1 (5 bases). This CDR3 spans 12 amino acids. V shed 5 bases and J shed 4 bases, with 9 bases lying between them. Germline V gene sequence: CDR1 SGHRS, CDR2 YFSETQ. CDR3 DNA sequence: TGCGCCAGCAGTTACGACAGCTATGGCTACACCTTC. Amino acids: CASSYDSYGYTF.

The chain recombines TRBV11-3 with TRBJ2-3; unclear D gene. The CDR3 runs to 11 residues. The germline V gene encodes CDR1 SGHNT and CDR2 YENEEA. V lost 9 bases, J lost 6 bases, and 10 bases lay in between. The CDR3 nucleotides read TGTGCCAGTCTCGCGGTGGATACGCAGTATTTT. Its protein is CASLAVDTQYF. The entire variable domain, with the rest obtained from reference TRBV11-3 and TRBJ2-3, is as follows: EAGVVQSPRYKIIEKKQPVAFWCNPISGHNTLYWYLQNLGQGPELLIRYENEEAVDDSQLPKDRFSAERLKGVDSTLKIQPAELGDSAVYLCASLAVDTQYFGPGTRLTVL.

The gene calls are TRBV7-8 and TRBJ2-3, with 10 positions matching TRBD2. In germline, CDR1 is SGHVS, CDR2 FQNEAQ. The V gene end was trimmed by 4 bases and the J gene end by 2 bases; junction bases not matched to a gene: 6. CDR3 length: 16 residues. CDR3 region: CASSSDLAGATDTQYF. The CDR3 DNA follows: TGTGCCAGCAGCTCAGACCTAGCGGGGGCCACAGATACGCAGTATTTT.

J is TRBJ2-7 and V is TRBV11-2, with a possible D match to TRBD2 (5 bases). Trimming pared 1 base from V and 0 bases from J, leaving 16 bases between. The CDR3 length is 17 residues. The V gene's germline CDR1 is SGHAT and CDR2 FQNNGV. CDR3 sequence (DNA): TGTGCCAGCAGCTTAGGTATTAGCGCATACGCCTCCTACGAGCAGTACTTC. It is translated as CASSLGISAYASYEQYF.

CDR3 bases: TGTGCCAGCAGCTTGGGCGGGGATGGCTACACCTTC. Amino acid sequence: CASSLGGDGYTF. The chain uses TRBV5-4 and TRBJ1-2; D remains unclear. There are 12 residues in the CDR3. V gave up 0 bases and J gave up 6 bases, with 6 bases separating them. Germline V gene lookup returns CDR1 SGHNT and CDR2 YYREEE (reference sequence).

This clone was observed a single time. The rearrangement joins TRBV7-2 to TRBJ2-7, with D possibly TRBD1 on 5 matching bases. The V and J ends lost 1 base and 7 bases respectively, with 11 bases between them. In germline, CDR1 is SGHTA, CDR2 FQGNSA. There are 13 residues in the CDR3. CDR3 nucleotides: TGTGCCAGCAGCTTAGGTAACACAGGAGAGCAGTACTTC. It translates to CASSLGNTGEQYF.

The CDR3 reads CASSVGQLNEKLFF. The CDR3, as DNA: TGTGCCAGCAGCGTAGGACAGTTAAATGAAAAACTGTTTTTT. The chain recombines TRBV5-6 with TRBJ1-4; D is possibly TRBD1 (6 bases). Germline V lookup: CDR1 SGHDT, CDR2 YYEEEE. The CDR3 extends over 14 amino acids. Trimming pared 4 bases from V and 5 bases from J, leaving 12 bases between. The whole variable domain, filled in from reference TRBV5-6 and TRBJ1-4, reads DAGVTQSPTHLIKTRGQQVTLRCSPKSGHDTVSWYQQALGQGPQFIFQYYEEEERQRGNFPDRFSGHQFPNYSSELNVNALLLGDSALYLCASSVGQLNEKLFFGSGTQLSVL.

The chain carries TRBV5-1 and TRBJ2-2, with unresolved D. V dropped 4 bases and J dropped 9 bases, with 16 bases sitting between them. Germline CDR1 and CDR2: SGHRS and YFSETQ. This CDR3 spans 14 amino acids. CDR3 nucleotides: TGCGCCAGCAGCCAAACTCTTCAAGTTTGGGAGCTGTTTTTT. Translating gives CASSQTLQVWELFF.

The CDR3 nucleotides are TGCGCCAGCAGCCAGGGGTCCAATTCTAACTATGGCTACACCTTC. Its protein is CASSQGSNSNYGYTF. V and J are TRBV5-1 and TRBJ1-2; D possibly corresponds to TRBD1 (6 bases). The CDR3 has 15 residues. Trimming pared 4 bases from V and 0 bases from J, leaving 13 bases between. CDR1 and CDR2 (germline): SGHRS, YFSETQ.

This clone is a singleton in its sample. The V gene is TRBV6-1, the J gene TRBJ1-5; no clear D gene. V was trimmed by 2 bases and J by 9 bases, leaving 14 bases between them. This CDR3 contains 14 residues. In germline, CDR1 is MNHNS, CDR2 SASEGT. CDR3 DNA sequence: TGTGCCAGCAGTGAACTAGGGCGCGGAGGGCCCCAGCATTTT. Its protein is CASSELGRGGPQHF.

The chain is built from TRBV6-5 and TRBJ1-2; tentatively, D is TRBD1 (5 bases). Germline V gene sequence: CDR1 MNHEY, CDR2 SVGAGI. V shed 5 bases and J shed 8 bases, with 15 bases lying between them. This CDR3 is built from 13 residues. The CDR3: CASSIQGVRGYTF. The CDR3 DNA follows: TGTGCCAGCAGTATCCAGGGTGTGCGAGGCTACACCTTC.

The V call is TRBV5-6, the J call TRBJ2-7, with 8 bases lining up with TRBD1. Germline values: CDR1 SGHDT, CDR2 YYEEEE. V gave up 4 bases and J gave up 4 bases; unmatched junction bases: 4. The CDR3 is 13 amino acids. CDR3 nucleotide sequence: TGTGCCAGCAGCGCCGGGACAGGTTACGAGCAGTACTTC. Translated: CASSAGTGYEQYF.

The chain carries TRBV5-5 and TRBJ1-2, with 12 nucleotides matching TRBD1. Per the germline V gene, CDR1 is SGHKS and CDR2 is YYEKEE (reference sequence). V gave up 5 bases and J gave up 5 bases; unmatched junction bases: 13. There are 17 residues in the CDR3. In DNA form, the CDR3 reads TGTGCCAGCAGACCCGGGACAGGGGGCGTTTTCGGGTATGGCTACACCTTC. It translates to CASRPGTGGVFGYGYTF.

V and J are TRBV30 and TRBJ1-2; TRBD1 matches 7 bases. Germline V gives CDR1 GTSNPN, CDR2 SVGIG (reference sequence). V lost 0 bases and J lost 5; bases outside the gene matches: 9. The CDR3 covers 15 residues. CDR3 bases: TGTGCCTGGAGTGTAACTCGGACACAGGGGTATGGCTACACCTTC. This encodes CAWSVTRTQGYGYTF.

The genes are TRBV5-1 and TRBJ1-6; the D gene is possibly TRBD1 (5 bases). Between the trimmed V and J ends, which lost 6 bases and 7 bases, there was a span of 11 bases. This CDR3 is 13 amino acids long. Per the germline V gene, CDR1 is SGHRS and CDR2 is YFSETQ. Here the CDR3 DNA reads TGCGCCAGCAATGACGGGGGAAATTCACCCCTCCACTTT. Translating it yields CASNDGGNSPLHF.

This clone has more than one count but fewer than ten. V usage is TRBV27 and J usage is TRBJ2-3; D possibly corresponds to TRBD2 (5 bases). V was shortened by 7 bases and J by 5 bases, with 19 bases between the two germline ends. The CDR3 contains 15 residues. CDR1 and CDR2 (germline): MNHEY, SMNVEV (reference sequence). The chain's CDR3 is CASTPGLGLVDTQYF. The CDR3 bases are TGTGCCAGCACCCCGGGGTTAGGGCTCGTAGATACGCAGTATTTT.

The V gene is TRBV11-3, the J gene TRBJ2-2, with 9 bases fitting TRBD2. V trimming: 4 bases; J trimming: 6 bases; junction bases outside the gene matches: 3. This CDR3 is 14 amino acids long. The germline gives CDR1 SGHNT, CDR2 YENEEA. CDR3 bases: TGTGCCAGCAGCTCGATAGCGGGAGCCGGGGAGCTGTTTTTT. Translation: CASSSIAGAGELFF.

The chain has TRBV20-1 and TRBJ2-5; D perhaps matches TRBD1 (6 bases). In germline, CDR1 is DFQATT, CDR2 SNEGSKA (reference sequence). Trimming removed 6 bases from V and 7 bases from J, with 12 bases in between. This CDR3 comprises 11 residues. CDR3: CSANRVGTQYF. CDR3 DNA sequence: TGCAGTGCGAACAGGGTAGGGACCCAGTACTTC.

The J gene is TRBJ1-1, the V gene TRBV6-1; 9 nucleotides agree with TRBD1. The CDR3 has 14 residues. Germline CDR1 is MNHNS and CDR2 is SASEGT. With 5 bases clipped from V and 5 bases from J, the junction kept 6 bases outside the gene matches. The CDR3 spells CASSTTGGGTEAFF. As DNA, the CDR3 is TGTGCCAGCAGTACGACAGGGGGGGGAACTGAAGCTTTCTTT.

The genes are TRBV6-6 and TRBJ2-7; maybe TRBD2 (6 bases). The germline V gene encodes CDR1 MNHNY and CDR2 SVGAGI (reference sequence). The V end lost 8 bases, the J end lost 2 bases, and 22 bases lay between the germline ends. This CDR3 region has 16 residues. CDR3 amino acids: CASVGVGGLLTYEQYF. The CDR3 nucleotides read TGTGCCAGCGTGGGAGTGGGAGGCCTCCTAACCTACGAGCAGTACTTC.

With regard to this clone: Different DNA sequences within this sample yield the same CDR3. The CDR3 DNA reads as TGCGCCAGCAGCTTGGGAGACAGGGACGACAATGAGCAGTTCTTC. This gives the protein CASSLGDRDDNEQFF. The J gene is TRBJ2-1, the V gene TRBV5-1, with 7 nucleotides matching TRBD1. V gave up 0 bases and J gave up 5 bases; unmatched junction bases: 5. Germline lookup yields CDR1 SGHRS and CDR2 YFSETQ. The CDR3 is 15 amino acids.

This chain uses TRBV4-1 with TRBJ2-7, with TRBD1 matching 9 bases. This CDR3 has 15 amino acids. The trim removed 7 bases at V and 5 bases at J, leaving 12 bases unmatched. CDR1 is MGHRA, CDR2 YSYEKL, per germline. The CDR3 reads CASNHPGTGLNEQYF. The CDR3, as DNA: TGCGCCAGCAACCACCCTGGGACAGGGCTCAACGAGCAGTACTTC.

The V gene is TRBV27, the J gene TRBJ2-7; 9 bases are a match to TRBD2. J lost 4 bases, V lost 5 bases, and 9 bases had no gene match. CDR3 length equals 15 residues. Germline CDR1 MNHEY, CDR2 SMNVEV (reference sequence). The CDR3 loop is CASSALMGLAYEQYF. CDR3 sequence (DNA): TGTGCCAGCAGTGCCTTAATGGGACTAGCTTACGAGCAGTACTTC.

The chain has TRBV5-1 and TRBJ2-5; a weak D match, TRBD2 (5 bases). The CDR3 loop spans 17 amino acids. Trimming shortened V by 0 bases and J by 5 bases, and 20 bases separated the two germline ends. The germline V gene encodes CDR1 SGHRS and CDR2 YFSETQ. The CDR3 protein is CASSLGIGGLKDETQYF. CDR3 nucleotide sequence: TGCGCCAGCAGCTTGGGTATCGGCGGGCTTAAGGATGAGACCCAGTACTTC.

J is TRBJ2-1 and V is TRBV7-6; TRBD1 matches 7 bases. CDR3 length: 14 amino acids. After removal of 3 bases from V and 8 bases from J, the junction contained 7 bases not matched to a gene. The germline V gene has CDR1 SGHVS and CDR2 FNYEAQ. The CDR3 DNA reads TGTGCCAGCAGCTTTAGTTTCAGGGGGTATGAGCAGTTCTTC. Its protein is CASSFSFRGYEQFF.

This chain uses TRBV6-5 with TRBJ2-7; the D is unclear. Germline V gene data show CDR1 as MNHEY and CDR2 as SVGAGI. V shed 8 bases and J shed 6 bases, with 17 bases lying between them. CDR3 length: 13 amino acids. CDR3 nucleotide sequence: TGTGCCAGCTCGGTCTCGATATTTGGCGAGCAGTACTTC. It translates to CASSVSIFGEQYF.

The chain has TRBV2 and TRBJ1-5; D uncertain. The V gene's germline CDR1 is SNHLY and CDR2 FYNNEI. The V end lost 3 bases, the J end lost 1 base, and 10 bases lay between the germline ends. The CDR3 is 15 amino acids. In nucleotides, the CDR3 is TGTGCCAGCAGTGAGGACTTATGGAGCAATCAGCCCCAGCATTTT. The encoded protein is CASSEDLWSNQPQHF.